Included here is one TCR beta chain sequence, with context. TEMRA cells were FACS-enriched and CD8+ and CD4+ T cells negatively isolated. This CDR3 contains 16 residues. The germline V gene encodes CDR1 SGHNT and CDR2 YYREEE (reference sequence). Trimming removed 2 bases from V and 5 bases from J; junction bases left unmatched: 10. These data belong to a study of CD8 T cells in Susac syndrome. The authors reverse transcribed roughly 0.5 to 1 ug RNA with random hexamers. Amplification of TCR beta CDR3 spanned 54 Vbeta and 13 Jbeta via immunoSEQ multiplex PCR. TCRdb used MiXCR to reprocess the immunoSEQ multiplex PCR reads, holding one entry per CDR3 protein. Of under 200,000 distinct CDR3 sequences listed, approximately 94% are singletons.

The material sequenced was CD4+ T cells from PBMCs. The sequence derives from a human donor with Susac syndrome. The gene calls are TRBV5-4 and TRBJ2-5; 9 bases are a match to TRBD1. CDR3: CASSFPGTGRRETQYF. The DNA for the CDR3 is TGTGCCAGCAGCTTTCCGGGGACAGGGAGGCGGGAGACCCAGTACTTC.